This T cell receptor beta chain was recovered during a study of patients and donors after allogeneic stem cell transplantation. TCRdb redid the calling of the RT-PCR reads with MiXCR, one entry per CDR3 protein. The sample consists of tens of thousands of distinct CDR3 sequences, under 40% of them appearing once. The clonotype was recovered from a human donor who was either an allogeneic HSCT recipient or a stem cell or donor lymphocyte infusion donor (not recorded which). It is not recorded whose cells these are; they may come from a transplant donor. Input material: blood, either unsorted or a sorted T cell fraction (not recorded which).

CDR3 nucleotides: TGTGCCAGCAGTCCCCGACAGGGGACCTACGAGCAGTACTTC. This encodes CASSPRQGTYEQYF. The genes are TRBV12-3 or TRBV12-4 and TRBJ2-7; TRBD1 matches 8 bases. V was pared by 5 bases and J by 2 bases, with 5 bases of the junction left unmatched. This CDR3 comprises 14 residues.